These 22 T cell receptor beta chains were all obtained from the same sample, sequenced in a study of blood T cells in healthy people across ages. The use of a sample-barcoded 5' primer and a J-beta primer mix characterized a second PCR of about 7 to 12 cycles. TCRdb passed the 5' RACE reads through MiXCR, listing each CDR3 protein once. The sample holds 1.5 million or so distinct CDR3 sequences, 42% seen once. The material sequenced was blood. These receptors were taken from a woman between 18 and 29 years old in good health.

The chain has TRBV27 and TRBJ2-1, with D perhaps TRBD1 (6 bases). The closer fit of TRBJ2-7 to the DNA end suggests the J call may be wrong. Germline V gene data show CDR1 as MNHEY and CDR2 as SMNVEV (reference sequence). The CDR3 is 14 residues long. The CDR3 spells CASSATGLGNEQYF. CDR3 DNA sequence: TGTGCCAGCAGTGCGACAGGTCTGGGCAATGAGCAGTACTTC.

This clonotype was observed a few times. The rearrangement joins TRBV7-2 to TRBJ2-1, with 8 nucleotides matching TRBD2. Germline CDR1 is SGHTA and CDR2 is FQGNSA. There are 16 residues in the CDR3. Trimming cost V 6 bases and J 0 bases; bases outside gene matches: 7. CDR3 loop: CASRWTSFSSYNEQFF. CDR3 coding DNA: TGTGCCAGCAGATGGACTAGCTTTAGCTCCTACAATGAGCAGTTCTTC.

The chain recombines TRBV5-1 with TRBJ2-1, with a possible D match to TRBD2 (5 bases). V lost 2 bases, J lost 10 bases, and 13 bases lay in between. Germline lookup yields CDR1 SGHRS and CDR2 YFSETQ. This CDR3 contains 13 residues. For the CDR3, the DNA is TGCGCCAGCAGCTTTCCTCCTAGCCAGGAGCAGTTCTTC. Protein: CASSFPPSQEQFF.

The chain links TRBV7-9 to TRBJ2-2; D unresolved. V was trimmed by 7 bases and J by 1 base, leaving 10 bases between them. CDR3 length: 14 amino acids. Germline CDR1 reads SEHNR; CDR2 reads FQNEAQ (reference sequence). As DNA, the CDR3 is TGTGCCAGCAACCCGCAAGGGAACACCGGGGAGCTGTTTTTT. Protein sequence: CASNPQGNTGELFF.

Ten or more counts support this clonotype. The genes are TRBV4-2 and TRBJ2-1; D is ambiguous. This CDR3 spans 12 amino acids. V lost 0 bases and J 8 bases, leaving 5 bases between the germline ends. Germline V lookup: CDR1 LGHNA, CDR2 YNFKEQ. Written as DNA, the CDR3 is TGTGCCAGCAGCCAAGACTATCATGAGCAGTTCTTC. This sequence encodes CASSQDYHEQFF.

A few counts support this clonotype. This chain links TRBV7-2 with TRBJ2-7; D not resolved. The CDR3 covers 12 residues. Looked up from germline, CDR1 is SGHTA and CDR2 is FQGNSA. V lost 6 bases, J lost 6 bases, and 12 bases lay in between. The DNA of the CDR3 is TGTGCCAGCAGTACCCTAGATTTCGAGCAGTACTTC. Protein product: CASSTLDFEQYF.

This clonotype occurred a few times. The chain carries TRBV10-3 and TRBJ2-7; 10 nucleotides line up with TRBD1. The J segment lost 6 bases and the V segment lost 0 bases, leaving 5 bases of the junction unmatched. CDR1 and CDR2 (germline): ENHRY, SYGVKD. The CDR3 runs 15 residues. In DNA, the CDR3 is TGTGCCATCAGTGAGTCAGACAGGGGGCCCGCCGAGCAGTACTTC. It yields the protein CAISESDRGPAEQYF.

This chain uses TRBV7-2 with TRBJ1-2, with 9 bases aligning to TRBD1. Losses at the gene ends were 5 bases for V and 7 bases for J; bases not matched to a gene: 17. The CDR3 contains 17 residues. The germline CDR1 and CDR2 sequences are SGHTA and FQGNSA. This CDR3 is CASSPVGTGRRVGGYTF. The CDR3 coding sequence is TGTGCCAGCAGCCCAGTCGGGACAGGGAGAAGGGTTGGTGGCTACACCTTC.

The J gene is TRBJ2-3, the V gene TRBV29-1; a weak D match, TRBD1 (5 bases). The CDR3 is 12 amino acids. CDR1 is SQVTM, CDR2 ANQGSEA, per germline. V lost 3 bases and J 2 bases, leaving 6 bases between the germline ends. In DNA, the CDR3 is TGCAGCGTTGAGGACACCACAGATACGCAGTATTTT. Its protein product is CSVEDTTDTQYF.

This clonotype was observed a single time. The chain combines TRBV6-5 with TRBJ1-1; D is unclear. CDR1 is MNHEY, CDR2 SVGAGI, per germline. V shed 3 bases and J shed 4 bases, with 12 bases lying between them. This CDR3 region has 14 residues. This CDR3 is CASSYAGEGTEAFF. In DNA form, the CDR3 reads TGTGCCAGCAGTTATGCCGGGGAGGGCACTGAAGCTTTCTTT.

This clonotype has a handful of counts. The rearrangement links TRBV4-3 to TRBJ2-1; 7 bases align to TRBD2. Germline CDR1 LGHNA, CDR2 YSLEER. The CDR3 covers 14 residues. J gave up 11 bases and V 2 bases, and 9 bases lay outside the gene matches. CDR3 coding DNA: TGCGCCAGCAGCCAACAGACTAGCCCTGGTAAGCAGTTCTTC. It codes for CASSQQTSPGKQFF.

Concerning this clonotype itself: One end of the junction fails to match germline, which may point to a read error. J is TRBJ2-1 and V is TRBV27, with D possibly being TRBD2 (6 bases). CDR3 size: 15 residues. CDR1 and CDR2 (germline): MNHEY, SMNVEV (reference sequence). In DNA, the CDR3 is TGTGCCAGCAGTGTATCAGCGGGCCAATACAATGAGCAGTTCTTC. It is translated as CASSVSAGQYNEQFF.

In this sample, this clonotype turned up many times. This rearrangement joins TRBV20-1 to TRBJ1-1; the D gene is possibly TRBD1 (5 bases). This CDR3 region has 13 residues. Between the trimmed V and J ends, which lost 8 bases and 5 bases, there was a span of 18 bases. Germline CDR1 is DFQATT and CDR2 is SNEGSKA (reference sequence). The CDR3 protein is CSPRDLGGTEAFF. The DNA for the CDR3 is TGCAGTCCGAGGGACCTCGGGGGAACTGAAGCTTTCTTT.

The chain employs TRBV6-5 and TRBJ1-1, with 7 bases lining up with TRBD1. Looked up from germline, CDR1 is MNHEY and CDR2 is SVGAGI. Trimming cost V 0 bases and J 5 bases; bases outside gene matches: 6. CDR3 length equals 15 residues. CDR3 nucleotide sequence: TGTGCCAGCAGTTACTCGAGAGGGGGCTGGACTGAAGCTTTCTTT. Encoded protein: CASSYSRGGWTEAFF.

The J gene is TRBJ2-1, the V gene TRBV4-3; D may be TRBD1 or TRBD2 (5 bases each). The CDR3 runs 14 residues. Germline CDR1 reads LGHNA; CDR2 reads YSLEER. V lost 3 bases to trimming and J lost 9 bases, with 15 bases between them. The CDR3 DNA is TGCGCCAGCAGCCAGGGGACGCCGTGGGGTGAGCAGTTCTTC. Translated: CASSQGTPWGEQFF.

This sequence joins TRBV2 and TRBJ2-5; 13 bases align to TRBD2. The length of the CDR3 is 15 residues. The ends lost 6 bases at V and 5 bases at J; junction bases unmatched: 6. CDR1 is SNHLY and CDR2 is FYNNEI in the germline V gene. The CDR3 region has the DNA TGTGCCAGCAGATTACTAGCGGGAGGGATGGAGACCCAGTACTTC. This translates into CASRLLAGGMETQYF.

This clonotype was observed a handful of times. This chain joins TRBV29-1 and TRBJ2-3; D unresolved. The ends were cut back, 5 bases at V and 2 bases at J, with 8 bases in the middle. There are 12 residues in the CDR3. Germline values: CDR1 SQVTM, CDR2 ANQGSEA. The CDR3 nucleotides read TGCAGCGTTATACATGACACAGATACGCAGTATTTT. Translated, it gives CSVIHDTDTQYF.

This chain joins TRBV20-1 and TRBJ1-2; D is ambiguous. This CDR3 is 15 amino acids long. V gave up 0 bases and J gave up 7 bases, with 18 bases separating them. Germline V gene data show CDR1 as DFQATT and CDR2 as SNEGSKA (reference sequence). The CDR3 DNA reads as TGCAGTGCTAGAGATGAGAAGGGTTGGGGTTCTGGCTACACCTTC. It codes for CSARDEKGWGSGYTF.

In DNA, the CDR3 is TGTGCCAGCAGCTTGTGGCGGGAACAGGTTCAGTACTTC. It is translated as CASSLWREQVQYF. J is TRBJ2-4 and V is TRBV7-2; D might be TRBD2 (6 bases). Germline V gene sequence: CDR1 SGHTA, CDR2 FQGNSA. The CDR3 has 13 residues. V was cut by 3 bases and J by 11 bases, with 14 bases left in between.

The gene calls are TRBV21-1 and TRBJ1-2. TRBV21-1 is a recognized pseudogene. The CDR3 sequence is 11 residues long. In DNA, the CDR3 is TGTGCCAGCAGCCGAGCTCGGGGCTACACCTTC. Translating it yields CASSRARGYTF.

This clonotype was seen a few times. The V and J genes are TRBV12-3 or TRBV12-4 and TRBJ2-3, with D perhaps TRBD1 or TRBD2 (5 bases each). V was pared by 3 bases and J by 6 bases, with 13 bases between. This CDR3 has 14 amino acids. The CDR3 spells CASSFSGPRDTQYF. CDR3 DNA sequence: TGTGCCAGCAGTTTTTCGGGGCCCCGGGATACGCAGTATTTT.

The DNA of the CDR3 is TGTGCCAGCAGTGACCTGGCCGGCTATGAGCAGTTCTTC. It specifies CASSDLAGYEQFF. The V and J genes are TRBV6-2 or TRBV6-3 and TRBJ2-1; D is uncertain. V dropped 5 bases and J dropped 8 bases, with 13 bases sitting between them. The CDR3 runs to 13 residues. The germline gives CDR1 MNHEY, CDR2 SVGEGT.